These T cell receptor beta chains were read from a single sample in a study of shared clonotypes between healthy human individuals. Clones were sequenced by immunoSEQ multiplex PCR, and TCRdb holds only the in-frame ones, with some missing. Among nearly 600,000 clones listed, around 95% were seen once. The material sequenced was naive CD8+ T cells sorted from blood. These receptors came from a woman under 40 in good health. The conserved cysteine and the conserved F or W are not part of the CDR3 here. Only some rows state a clone size, as once, few, many or a class for expanded clones.

v_gene	abundance	j_gene	CDR3aa
TRBV19	.	TRBJ2-6	ASSSPDRQIEGANVLT
TRBV5-4	.	TRBJ1-5	ASSQGGNQPQH
TRBV5-4	.	TRBJ2-3	ASSSGADTQY
TRBV28	once	TRBJ1-4	ASSHHVFLEGYEKLF
TRBV10-3	.	TRBJ1-1	AIRAGGGEAF
TRBV15	.	TRBJ2-7	ATSRTHRGWSSYEQY
TRBV9	once	TRBJ2-7	ASSFQGSPREQY
TRBV27	.	TRBJ2-1	ASSSPGNADEQF
TRBV6-6	.	TRBJ2-7	ASSPHSGTKYEQY
TRBV19	.	TRBJ2-5	ASREFGWYQETQY
TRBV6-5	.	TRBJ1-4	ASSYLGPNEKLF
TRBV11-2	.	TRBJ2-1	ASSLVSSYNEQF
TRBV27	.	TRBJ2-7	ASSMGQFYEQY
TRBV5-1	.	TRBJ2-7	ASSLDGLSGTEQY
TRBV11-2	.	.	ASSLDWGENPHEQY
TRBV19	once	TRBJ2-7	ASSPEGPDEQY
TRBV28	.	TRBJ2-7	ASSHGQGFSEQY
TRBV5-4	.	TRBJ2-5	ASSLRNRGRETQY
TRBV28	.	TRBJ2-2	ASRSDGSTGELF
TRBV4-2	.	TRBJ2-2	ASSPHTGELF
TRBV5-4	.	TRBJ2-7	ASSLRAGGFDEQY
TRBV19	.	.	ASSPGTGAYEQY